These 5 T cell receptor beta chains share one sample of origin, sequenced in a study of T cells in Graves' hyperthyroidism and ophthalmopathy. TCR beta CDR3 region amplification was performed from RNA transcripts. The HTBI primer set drove a first-round RT-PCR of the TCR CDR3. Using its own MiXCR run on the multiplex PCR reads, TCRdb lists one record per CDR3 protein. This sample carries about 640,000 distinct CDR3 sequences, around 21% of them seen once, and the ten largest clones take 34%. The sample consisted of blood. The receptors derive from a young man with Graves' ophthalmopathy.

This clonotype was seen many times. The rearrangement uses TRBV24-1 and TRBJ1-2, with TRBD1 matching 7 bases. The CDR3 covers 14 residues. Germline CDR1 KGHDR, CDR2 SFDVKD. The V and J ends lost 2 bases and 5 bases, in that order; junction bases with no gene match: 4. DNA for the CDR3: TGTGCCACCAGTGATTCACGGACAGGATATGGCTACACCTTC. Its translation: CATSDSRTGYGYTF.

A few counts support this clonotype. The chain couples TRBV5-8 to TRBJ1-5, with TRBD1 as a possible D gene (5 bases). V lost 0 bases to trimming and J lost 5 bases, with 15 bases between them. CDR1 is SGHTS and CDR2 is YDEGEE in the germline V gene. This CDR3 spans 16 amino acids. Here the CDR3 reads CASSLGFGGGDQPQHF. CDR3 nucleotides: TGTGCCAGCAGCTTGGGCTTCGGGGGTGGAGATCAGCCCCAGCATTTT.

The chain links TRBV6-1 to TRBJ1-5, with D tentatively TRBD1 (5 bases). This CDR3 region has 14 residues. Per the germline V gene, CDR1 is MNHNS and CDR2 is SASEGT. V was shortened by 8 bases and J by 7 bases, with 18 bases between the two germline ends. The CDR3 DNA follows: TGTGCCAGCTCTTTTAGGATTCAGGGACAGCCCCAGCATTTT. Amino acid sequence: CASSFRIQGQPQHF.

This clonotype was counted ten times or more. V is TRBV30 and J is TRBJ2-7; TRBD2 agrees at 9 bases. Germline V gene data show CDR1 as GTSNPN and CDR2 as SVGIG (reference sequence). The CDR3 contains 11 residues. Trimming at V came to 8 bases and at J to 1 base, leaving 0 bases not matched to a gene. In DNA, the CDR3 is TGTGCCAGCGGGAGGTCCTACGAGCAGTACTTC. Translated, it gives CASGRSYEQYF.

The sample holds many counts of this clonotype. The J gene is TRBJ2-1, the V gene TRBV11-2; no firm D call. There are 16 residues in the CDR3. V shed 5 bases and J shed 0 bases, with 14 bases lying between them. The germline V gene encodes CDR1 SGHAT and CDR2 FQNNGV. CDR3 sequence: CASSPPGVSSYNEQFF. The CDR3 DNA is TGTGCCAGCAGCCCTCCCGGTGTAAGCTCCTACAATGAGCAGTTCTTC.